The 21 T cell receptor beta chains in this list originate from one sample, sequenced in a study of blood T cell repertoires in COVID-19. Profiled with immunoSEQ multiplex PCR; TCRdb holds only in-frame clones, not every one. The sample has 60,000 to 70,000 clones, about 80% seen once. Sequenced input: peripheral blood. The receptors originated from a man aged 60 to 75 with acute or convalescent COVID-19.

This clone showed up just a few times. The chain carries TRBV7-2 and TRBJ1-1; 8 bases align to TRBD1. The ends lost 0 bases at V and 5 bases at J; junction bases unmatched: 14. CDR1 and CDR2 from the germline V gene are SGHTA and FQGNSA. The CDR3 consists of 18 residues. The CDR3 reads CASSLAIRTGWLSTEAFF. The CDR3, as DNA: TGTGCCAGCAGCTTAGCTATTCGGACAGGGTGGCTTTCGACTGAAGCTTTCTTT.

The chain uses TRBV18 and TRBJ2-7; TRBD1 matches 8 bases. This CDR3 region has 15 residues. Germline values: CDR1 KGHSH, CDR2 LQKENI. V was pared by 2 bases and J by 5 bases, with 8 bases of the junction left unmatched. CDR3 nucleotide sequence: TGTGCCAGCTCACCATCCCAGACAGGGGCAAACGAGCAGTACTTC. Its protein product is CASSPSQTGANEQYF.

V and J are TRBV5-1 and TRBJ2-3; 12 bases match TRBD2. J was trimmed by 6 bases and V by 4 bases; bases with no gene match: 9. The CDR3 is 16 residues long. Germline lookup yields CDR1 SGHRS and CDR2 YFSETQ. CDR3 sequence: CASSQGWTSGVDTQYF. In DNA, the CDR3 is TGCGCCAGCAGCCAAGGATGGACTAGCGGGGTCGATACGCAGTATTTT.

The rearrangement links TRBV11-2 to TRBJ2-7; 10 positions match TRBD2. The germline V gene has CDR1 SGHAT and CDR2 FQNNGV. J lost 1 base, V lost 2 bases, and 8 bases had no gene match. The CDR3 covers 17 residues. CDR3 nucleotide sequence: TGTGCCAGCAGCTTATCGCTCCAGCGGGGGGGTTCCTACGAGCAGTACGTC. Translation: CASSLSLQRGGSYEQYV.

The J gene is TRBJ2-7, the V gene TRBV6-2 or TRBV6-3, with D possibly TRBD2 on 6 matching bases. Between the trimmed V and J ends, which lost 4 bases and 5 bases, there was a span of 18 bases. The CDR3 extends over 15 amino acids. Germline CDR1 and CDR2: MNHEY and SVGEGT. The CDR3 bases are TGTGCCAGCAGTTTACCCTTCGGGACTCAGAACGAGCAGTACTTC. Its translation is CASSLPFGTQNEQYF.

DNA for the CDR3: TGTGCCAGCAGCTTGCGGGGGAGTCGGGGCTCAGATACGCAGTATTTT. It is translated as CASSLRGSRGSDTQYF. The chain has TRBV7-2 and TRBJ2-3; 7 bases agree with TRBD2. V trimming: 3 bases; J trimming: 4 bases; junction bases outside the gene matches: 10. The CDR3 is 16 residues long. In germline, CDR1 is SGHTA, CDR2 FQGNSA. Variable domain in full (rest from reference TRBV7-2 and TRBJ2-3): GAGVSQSPSNKVTEKGKDVELRCDPISGHTALYWYRQSLGQGLEFLIYFQGNSAPDKSGLPSDRFSAERTGGSVSTLTIQRTQQEDSAVYLCASSLRGSRGSDTQYFGPGTRLTVL.

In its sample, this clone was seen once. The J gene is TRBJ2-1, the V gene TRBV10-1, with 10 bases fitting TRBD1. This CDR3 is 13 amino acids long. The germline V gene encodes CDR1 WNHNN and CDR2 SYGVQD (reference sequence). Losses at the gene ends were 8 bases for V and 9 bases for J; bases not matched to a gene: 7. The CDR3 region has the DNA TGCGCCAGCGGGAGACAGGGGGCGGGTGAGCAGTTCTTC. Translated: CASGRQGAGEQFF.

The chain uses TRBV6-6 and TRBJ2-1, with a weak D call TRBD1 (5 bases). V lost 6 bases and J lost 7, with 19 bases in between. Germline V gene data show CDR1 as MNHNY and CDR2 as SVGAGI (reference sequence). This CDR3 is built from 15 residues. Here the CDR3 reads CASRTKDTQGNEQFF. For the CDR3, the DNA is TGTGCCAGCAGAACCAAGGACACTCAAGGGAATGAGCAGTTCTTC.

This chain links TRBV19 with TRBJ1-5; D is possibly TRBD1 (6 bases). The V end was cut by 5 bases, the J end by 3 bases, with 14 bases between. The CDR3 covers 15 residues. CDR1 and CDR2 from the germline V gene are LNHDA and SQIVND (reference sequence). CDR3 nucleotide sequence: TGTGCCAGTAGTGCGGACAGTTTCGACAATCAGCCCCAGCATTTT. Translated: CASSADSFDNQPQHF. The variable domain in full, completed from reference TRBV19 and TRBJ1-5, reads DGGITQSPKYLFRKEGQNVTLSCEQNLNHDAMYWYRQDPGQGLRLIYYSQIVNDFQKGDIAEGYSVSREKKESFPLTVTSAQKNPTAFYLCASSADSFDNQPQHFGDGTRLSIL.

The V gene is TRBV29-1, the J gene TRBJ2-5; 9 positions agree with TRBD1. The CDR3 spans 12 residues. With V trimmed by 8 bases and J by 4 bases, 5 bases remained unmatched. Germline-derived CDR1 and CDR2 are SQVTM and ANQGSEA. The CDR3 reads CSKTGGGETQYF. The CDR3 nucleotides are TGCAGCAAAACAGGGGGCGGAGAGACCCAGTACTTC.

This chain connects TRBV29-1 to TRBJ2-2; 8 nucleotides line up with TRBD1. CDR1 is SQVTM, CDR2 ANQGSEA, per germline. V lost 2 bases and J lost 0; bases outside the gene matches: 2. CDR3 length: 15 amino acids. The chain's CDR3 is CSVETGGPNTGELFF. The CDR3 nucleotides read TGCAGCGTTGAAACAGGGGGTCCGAACACCGGGGAGCTGTTTTTT.

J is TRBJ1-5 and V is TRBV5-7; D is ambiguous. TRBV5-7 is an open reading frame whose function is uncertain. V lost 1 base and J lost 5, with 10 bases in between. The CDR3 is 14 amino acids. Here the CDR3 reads CASSLMAVDQPQHF. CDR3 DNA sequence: TGTGCCAGCAGCTTGATGGCAGTTGATCAGCCCCAGCATTTT.

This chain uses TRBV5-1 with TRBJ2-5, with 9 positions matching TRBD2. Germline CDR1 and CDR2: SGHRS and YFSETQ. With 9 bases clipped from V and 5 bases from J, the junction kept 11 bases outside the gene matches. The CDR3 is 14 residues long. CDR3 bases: TGCGCCACTACCATAGCGGGGGCAGGGGAGACCCAGTACTTC. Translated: CATTIAGAGETQYF.

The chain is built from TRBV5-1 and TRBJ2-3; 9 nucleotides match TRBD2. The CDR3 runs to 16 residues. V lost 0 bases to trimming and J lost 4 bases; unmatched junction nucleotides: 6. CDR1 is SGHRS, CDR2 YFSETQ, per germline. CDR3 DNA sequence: TGCGCCAGCAGCTTGGAGGCTAGCGGGGACGCAGATACGCAGTATTTT. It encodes CASSLEASGDADTQYF.

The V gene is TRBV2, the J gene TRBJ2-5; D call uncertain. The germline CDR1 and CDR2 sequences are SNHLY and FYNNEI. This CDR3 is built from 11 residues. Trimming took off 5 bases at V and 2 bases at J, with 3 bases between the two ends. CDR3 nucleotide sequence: TGTGCCAGCAGTACACAAGAGACCCAGTACTTC. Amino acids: CASSTQETQYF.

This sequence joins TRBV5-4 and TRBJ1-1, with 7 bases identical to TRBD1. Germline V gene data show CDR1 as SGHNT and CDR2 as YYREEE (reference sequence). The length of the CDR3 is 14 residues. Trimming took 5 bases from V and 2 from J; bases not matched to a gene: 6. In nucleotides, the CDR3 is TGTGCCAGCAGTCCAGGGGGTCGAAACACTGAAGCTTTCTTT. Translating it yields CASSPGGRNTEAFF.

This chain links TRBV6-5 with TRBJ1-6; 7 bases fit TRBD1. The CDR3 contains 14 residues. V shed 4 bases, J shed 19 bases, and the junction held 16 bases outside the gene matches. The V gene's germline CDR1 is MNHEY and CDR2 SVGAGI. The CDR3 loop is CASSFELNTGELHF. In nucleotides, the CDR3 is TGTGCCAGCAGTTTCGAGTTGAACACAGGGGAACTTCACTTT.

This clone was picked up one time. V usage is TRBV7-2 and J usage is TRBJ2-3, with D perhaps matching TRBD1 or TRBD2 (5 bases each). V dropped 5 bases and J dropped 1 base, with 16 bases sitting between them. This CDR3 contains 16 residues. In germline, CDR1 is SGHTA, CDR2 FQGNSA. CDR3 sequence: CASSLEGLTRTDTQYF. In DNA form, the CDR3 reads TGTGCCAGCAGCCTAGAGGGGCTAACTCGCACAGATACGCAGTATTTT.

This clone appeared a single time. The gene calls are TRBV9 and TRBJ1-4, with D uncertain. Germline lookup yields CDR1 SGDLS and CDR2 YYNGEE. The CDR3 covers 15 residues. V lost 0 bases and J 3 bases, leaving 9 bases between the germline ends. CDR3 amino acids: CASSVGGLSNEKLFF. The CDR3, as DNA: TGTGCCAGCAGCGTAGGCGGGCTCTCTAATGAAAAACTGTTTTTT.

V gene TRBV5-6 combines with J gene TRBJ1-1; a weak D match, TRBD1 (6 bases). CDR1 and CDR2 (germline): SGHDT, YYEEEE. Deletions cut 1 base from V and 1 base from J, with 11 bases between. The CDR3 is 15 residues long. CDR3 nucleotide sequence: TGTGCCAGCAGCTTGAAGGGACAATGGAACACTGAAGCTTTCTTT. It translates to CASSLKGQWNTEAFF.

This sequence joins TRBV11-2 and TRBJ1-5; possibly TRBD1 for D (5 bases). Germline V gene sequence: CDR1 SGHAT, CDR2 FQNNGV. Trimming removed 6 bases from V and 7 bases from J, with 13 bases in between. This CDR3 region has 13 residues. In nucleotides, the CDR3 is TGTGCCAGCAGTTTTCAGGGTGACCAGCCCCAGCATTTT. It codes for CASSFQGDQPQHF.